This TCR beta chain was sequenced in a study of blood T cell repertoires in COVID-19. Study context: Acute-phase and convalescent COVID-19 samples originated in the United States, Italy and Spain.

Original methodology: Nucleated cell counts were estimated from reference gene primer amplification. Sequencing used immunoSEQ multiplex PCR; TCRdb keeps in-frame clones, though not all of them. The V and J calls and clone size come from that table; D and trimming were worked out from the DNA. In the table there are under 250,000 clones, 83% of which are singletons. The receptor was derived from a man aged 35 to 55 with active or convalescent COVID-19. Sequencing was carried out using peripheral blood.

This chain's CDR3 is CATMVGLTDQETQYF. In DNA, the CDR3 is TGTGCCACCATGGTGGGCCTAACGGACCAAGAGACCCAGTACTTC. The chain couples TRBV6-5 to TRBJ2-5; D gene ambiguous. CDR1 and CDR2 from the germline V gene are MNHEY and SVGAGI. The length of the CDR3 is 15 residues. Between the trimmed V and J ends, which lost 10 bases and 0 bases, there was a span of 18 bases.